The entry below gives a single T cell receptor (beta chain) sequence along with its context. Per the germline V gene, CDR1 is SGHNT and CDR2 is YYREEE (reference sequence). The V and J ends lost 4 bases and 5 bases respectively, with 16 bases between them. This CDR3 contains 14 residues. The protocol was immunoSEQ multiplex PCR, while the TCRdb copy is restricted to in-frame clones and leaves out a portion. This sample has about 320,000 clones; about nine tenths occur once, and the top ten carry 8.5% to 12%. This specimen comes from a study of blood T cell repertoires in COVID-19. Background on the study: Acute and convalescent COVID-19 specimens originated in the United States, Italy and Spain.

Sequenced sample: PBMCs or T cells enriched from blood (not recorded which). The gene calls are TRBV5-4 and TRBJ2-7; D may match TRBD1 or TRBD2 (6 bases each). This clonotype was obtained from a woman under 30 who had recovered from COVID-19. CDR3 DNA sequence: TGTGCCAGCAGCCTGGAGGGGGACGTCGACGAGCAGTACTTC. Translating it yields CASSLEGDVDEQYF.